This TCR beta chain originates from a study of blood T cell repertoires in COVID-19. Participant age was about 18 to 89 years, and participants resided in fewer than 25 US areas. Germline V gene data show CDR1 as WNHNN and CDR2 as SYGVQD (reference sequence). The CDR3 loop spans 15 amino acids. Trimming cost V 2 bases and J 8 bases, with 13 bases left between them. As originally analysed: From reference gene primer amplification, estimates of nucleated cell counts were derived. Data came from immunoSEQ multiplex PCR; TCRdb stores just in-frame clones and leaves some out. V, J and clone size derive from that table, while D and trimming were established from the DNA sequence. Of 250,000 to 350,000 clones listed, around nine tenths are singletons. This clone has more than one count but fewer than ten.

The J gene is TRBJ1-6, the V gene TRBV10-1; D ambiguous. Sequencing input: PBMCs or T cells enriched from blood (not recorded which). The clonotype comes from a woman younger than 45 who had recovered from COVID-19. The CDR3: CASSEAGKAHSPLHF. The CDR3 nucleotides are TGCGCCAGCAGTGAGGCAGGCAAAGCCCATTCACCCCTCCACTTT.